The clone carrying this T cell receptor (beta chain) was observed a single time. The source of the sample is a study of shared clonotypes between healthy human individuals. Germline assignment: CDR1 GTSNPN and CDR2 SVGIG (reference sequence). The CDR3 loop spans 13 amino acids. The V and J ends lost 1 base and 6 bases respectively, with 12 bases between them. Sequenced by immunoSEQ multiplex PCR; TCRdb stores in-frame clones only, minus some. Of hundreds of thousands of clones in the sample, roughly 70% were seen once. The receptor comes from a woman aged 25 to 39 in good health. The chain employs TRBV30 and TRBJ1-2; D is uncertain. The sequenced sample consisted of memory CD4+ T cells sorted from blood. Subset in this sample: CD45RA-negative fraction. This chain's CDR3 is CAWSGGPSHGYTF. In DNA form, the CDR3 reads TGTGCCTGGAGTGGCGGGCCGAGTCATGGCTACACCTTC. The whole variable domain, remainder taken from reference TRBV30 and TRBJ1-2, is SQTIHQWPATLVQPVGSPLSLECTVEGTSNPNLYWYRQAAGRGLQLLFYSVGIGQISSEVPQNLSASRPQDRQFILSSKKLLLSDSGFYLCAWSGGPSHGYTFGSGTRLTVV.